This TCR beta chain was identified in a study of early T cells in non-severe SARS-CoV-2 infection. At the level of the study: The study sequenced bulk RNA from unsorted whole blood, with chains unpaired.

TCRdb reanalysed the 5' RACE reads using MiXCR and keeps one entry per CDR3 protein. This sample yields tens of thousands of distinct CDR3 sequences, of which roughly 14% are seen a single time; 4.2% belongs to the top ten. The sequenced sample consisted of whole blood. The origin of this receptor is an adult who was a healthcare worker with PCR-confirmed SARS-CoV-2 infection or an uninfected control (not recorded which).

The CDR3 nucleotides are TGTGCCAGCGGACTCGACAGCCTGAACACTGAAGCTTTCTTT. The encoded protein is CASGLDSLNTEAFF. The genes are TRBV6-1 and TRBJ1-1; perhaps TRBD1 as D (5 bases). CDR1 is MNHNS, CDR2 SASEGT, per germline. V was pared by 8 bases and J by 0 bases, with 13 bases between. The CDR3 spans 14 residues.